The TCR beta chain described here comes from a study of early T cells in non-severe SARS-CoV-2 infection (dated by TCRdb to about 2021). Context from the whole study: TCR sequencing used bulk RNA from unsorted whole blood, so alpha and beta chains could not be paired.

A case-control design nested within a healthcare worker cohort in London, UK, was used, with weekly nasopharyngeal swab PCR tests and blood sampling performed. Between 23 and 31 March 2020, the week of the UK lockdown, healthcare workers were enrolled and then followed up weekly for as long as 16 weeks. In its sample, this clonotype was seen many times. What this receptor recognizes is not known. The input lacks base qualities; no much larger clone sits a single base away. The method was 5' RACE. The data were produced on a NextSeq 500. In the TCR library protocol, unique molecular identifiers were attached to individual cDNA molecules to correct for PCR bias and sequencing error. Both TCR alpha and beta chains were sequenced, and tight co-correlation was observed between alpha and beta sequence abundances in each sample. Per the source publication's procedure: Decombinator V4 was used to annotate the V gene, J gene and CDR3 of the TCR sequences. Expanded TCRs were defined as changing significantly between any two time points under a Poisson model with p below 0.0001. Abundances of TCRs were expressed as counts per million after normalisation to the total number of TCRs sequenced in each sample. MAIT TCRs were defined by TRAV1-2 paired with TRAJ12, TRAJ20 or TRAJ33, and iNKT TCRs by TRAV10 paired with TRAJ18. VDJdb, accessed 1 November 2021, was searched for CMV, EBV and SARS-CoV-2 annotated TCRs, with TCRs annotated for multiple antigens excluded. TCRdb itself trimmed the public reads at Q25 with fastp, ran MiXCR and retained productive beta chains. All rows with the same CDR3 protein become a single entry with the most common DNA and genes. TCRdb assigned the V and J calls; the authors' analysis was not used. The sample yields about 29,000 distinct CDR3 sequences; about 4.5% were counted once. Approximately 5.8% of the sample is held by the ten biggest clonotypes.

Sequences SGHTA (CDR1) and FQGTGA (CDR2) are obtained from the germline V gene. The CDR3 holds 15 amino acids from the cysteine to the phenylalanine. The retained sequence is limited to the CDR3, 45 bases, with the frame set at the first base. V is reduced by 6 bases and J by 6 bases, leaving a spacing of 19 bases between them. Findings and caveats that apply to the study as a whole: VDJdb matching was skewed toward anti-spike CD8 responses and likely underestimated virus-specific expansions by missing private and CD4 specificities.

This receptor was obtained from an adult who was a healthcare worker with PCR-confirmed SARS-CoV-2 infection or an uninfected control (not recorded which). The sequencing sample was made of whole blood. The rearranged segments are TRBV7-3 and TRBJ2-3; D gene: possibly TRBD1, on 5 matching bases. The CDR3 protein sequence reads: CASSVQGDHGDTQYF. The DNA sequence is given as TGTGCCAGCAGTGTGCAGGGCGATCATGGGGATACGCAGTATTTT. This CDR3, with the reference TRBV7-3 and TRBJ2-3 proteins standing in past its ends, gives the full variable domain GAGVSQTPSNKVTEKGKYVELRCDPISGHTALYWYRQSLGQGPEFLIYFQGTGAADDSGLPNDRFFAVRPEGSVSTLKIQRTERGDSAVYLCASSVQGDHGDTQYFGPGTRLTVL.